This entry concerns a single T cell receptor (beta chain). The target antigen is unknown. The same CDR3 can be traced to other DNA sequences in this sample. Unrecorded immune exposures were likely, despite nominal health at sampling. The source of the sample is a study of cytomegalovirus exposure and HLA in healthy donors. Study-wide results and caveats: HLA alleles showed associations with 15,000 to 20,000 TCR beta sequences in a later analysis, at a 0.05 false discovery rate.

The V gene's germline CDR1 is MDHEN and CDR2 SYDVKM. The CDR3 spans 14 residues. Unmatched junction bases numbered 3, after V lost 2 bases and J lost 4 bases. The primer mix had 60 Vbeta and 13 Jbeta primers. Sequencing used immunoSEQ multiplex PCR; TCRdb keeps in-frame clones, though not all of them. Here the sample spans around 150,000 clones, about three quarters being singletons. Input material: PBMCs. The gene calls are TRBV28 and TRBJ2-5, with 8 positions matching TRBD1. The origin of this receptor is a female donor in good health and CMV-seropositive. The CDR3: CASSLQGAGETQYF. CDR3 sequence (DNA): TGTGCCAGCAGTTTACAGGGGGCCGGAGAGACCCAGTACTTC.